This paragraph covers one T cell receptor beta chain sequence. These data originate in a study of siplizumab effects on memory and regulatory T cells. Produced via immunoSEQ multiplex PCR; TCRdb's table is partial and in-frame only. Of around 58,000 clones listed, roughly 83% were seen once; the top ten hold more than 3.5%. This CDR3 spans 15 amino acids. Germline values: CDR1 ENHRY, CDR2 SYGVKD. Trimming removed 0 bases at V and 6 bases at J, with 11 bases between. Sequenced input: memory CD4+ T cells sorted from blood. The TCR comes from a human donor in good health. The gene calls are TRBV10-3 and TRBJ1-4, with TRBD1 as a possible D gene (6 bases). DNA of the CDR3: TGTGCCATCAGTGAGTCAGGGGGAACGGATGAAAAACTGTTTTTT. Its translation is CAISESGGTDEKLFF.